This T cell receptor beta chain was recovered during a study of OX40 agonist ivuxolimab in advanced cancers. Study at large: The mean age was roughly 60 years, ranging from about 20 to 79, with around four fifths of participants male. Partial responses were recorded for three patients, including one with hepatocellular carcinoma and two with cutaneous melanoma.

Trimming cost V 5 bases and J 2 bases, with 14 bases left between them. Germline assignment: CDR1 SGHRS and CDR2 YFSETQ. The CDR3 contains 16 residues. TCRdb's copy holds only in-frame clones and misses some; the assay was immunoSEQ multiplex PCR. The sample lists fewer than 75,000 clones, about 88% occurring once. Of note for this clone: The antigen is unknown.

Whole-study findings and limits: More expanded clones were seen, on average, in CD8+ T cells than in CD4+.

This clonotype originated in an adult with an advanced solid tumor such as melanoma, head and neck, liver or kidney cancer. Source: CD4+ or CD8+ T cells sorted from blood, taken in a trial of the OX40 agonist ivuxolimab. The chain carries TRBV5-1 and TRBJ2-6, with no clear D. The CDR3 nucleotides are TGCGCCAGCAGTCCCGAAAGTCGACCTGGGGCCAACGTCCTGACTTTC. This encodes CASSPESRPGANVLTF.